These 27 T cell receptor beta chains were all obtained from the same sample, sequenced in a study of cytomegalovirus exposure and HLA in healthy donors. It was with 60 Vbeta and 13 Jbeta primers that the PCR ran. Only in-frame clones appear in the TCRdb table, and some are missing; sequencing was by immunoSEQ multiplex PCR. In the table there are about 200,000 clones, around 87% of which are singletons. The sequenced sample was PBMCs. The origin of the receptors is a boy between 2 and 15 years old in good health and CMV-seronegative.

This clone has only a few counts. The V and J genes are TRBV5-8 and TRBJ2-2; D perhaps matches TRBD2 (7 bases). The germline V and J ends were trimmed by 0 bases and 0 bases, with 12 bases remaining between them. The CDR3 spans 17 residues. Germline lookup yields CDR1 SGHTS and CDR2 YDEGEE. The CDR3 protein is CASSLARGASNTGELFF. DNA for the CDR3: TGTGCCAGCAGCTTGGCCCGGGGGGCCTCGAACACCGGGGAGCTGTTTTTT.

The chain joins TRBV4-1 to TRBJ2-1; TRBD1 matches 11 bases. With 4 bases clipped from V and 5 bases from J, the junction kept 10 bases outside the gene matches. CDR1 and CDR2 from the germline V gene are MGHRA and YSYEKL. CDR3 size: 17 residues. The CDR3 bases are TGCGCCAGCAGCCCACACACCGGGACAGGGGGGAACAATGAGCAGTTCTTC. This encodes CASSPHTGTGGNNEQFF.

The CDR3 loop reads CASTGGTSTDTQYF. The CDR3 DNA sequence: TGTGCCAGCACGGGGGGCACGAGCACAGATACGCAGTATTTT. This chain connects TRBV27 to TRBJ2-3; D may be TRBD2 (7 bases). Looked up from germline, CDR1 is MNHEY and CDR2 is SMNVEV (reference sequence). This CDR3 is built from 14 residues. The V end was cut by 7 bases, the J end by 0 bases, with 11 bases between.

This chain connects TRBV11-2 to TRBJ2-7; TRBD2 agrees at 8 bases. The CDR3 spans 13 residues. Germline assignment: CDR1 SGHAT and CDR2 FQNNGV. J was trimmed by 4 bases and V by 8 bases; bases with no gene match: 7. CDR3 DNA: TGTGCCAGCGGGCCCGGGGGGGGGTACGAGCAGTACTTC. Protein: CASGPGGGYEQYF.

The gene calls are TRBV5-1 and TRBJ2-3, with 14 bases identical to TRBD2. Germline-derived CDR1 and CDR2 are SGHRS and YFSETQ. The CDR3 length is 17 residues. Trimming took 4 bases from V and 4 from J; bases not matched to a gene: 8. The CDR3 reads CASSRTGTSGSADTQYF. The CDR3 region has the DNA TGCGCCAGCAGCCGTACCGGGACTAGCGGGAGCGCAGATACGCAGTATTTT.

V is TRBV19 and J is TRBJ1-1; D ambiguous. V lost 5 bases and J lost 8, with 18 bases in between. The CDR3 is 14 residues long. Germline CDR1 LNHDA, CDR2 SQIVND (reference sequence). The CDR3 here is CASSARLEEKEAFF. In DNA form, the CDR3 reads TGTGCCAGTAGTGCCCGCTTGGAGGAGAAGGAAGCTTTCTTT. Full variable domain (rest looked up from reference TRBV19 and TRBJ1-1): DGGITQSPKYLFRKEGQNVTLSCEQNLNHDAMYWYRQDPGQGLRLIYYSQIVNDFQKGDIAEGYSVSREKKESFPLTVTSAQKNPTAFYLCASSARLEEKEAFFGQGTRLTVV.

This sequence joins TRBV9 and TRBJ2-1, with a possible D match to TRBD1 (6 bases). CDR3 size: 14 residues. Trimming took 2 bases from V and 5 from J, leaving 11 bases between them. Germline assignment: CDR1 SGDLS and CDR2 YYNGEE. The CDR3 DNA follows: TGTGCCAGCAGCGTCGGGACACGGAACAATGAGCAGTTCTTC. It specifies CASSVGTRNNEQFF.

The rearrangement joins TRBV5-4 to TRBJ1-2; TRBD1 might be the D (6 bases). With 5 bases removed from V and 4 bases from J, the gap between germline ends came to 18 bases. The germline gives CDR1 SGHNT, CDR2 YYREEE (reference sequence). The CDR3 spans 15 residues. The CDR3: CASRSEQGMGYGYTF. The CDR3 DNA follows: TGTGCCAGCAGGTCCGAACAGGGAATGGGCTATGGCTACACCTTC. The full variable domain, with the rest looked up from reference TRBV5-4 and TRBJ1-2, is ETGVTQSPTHLIKTRGQQVTLRCSSQSGHNTVSWYQQALGQGPQFIFQYYREEENGRGNFPPRFSGLQFPNYSSELNVNALELDDSALYLCASRSEQGMGYGYTFGSGTRLTVV.

The CDR3 here is CASSLGRGIEAFF. Here the CDR3 DNA reads TGTGCCAGCAGCTTAGGCAGGGGGATTGAAGCTTTCTTT. The chain is built from TRBV11-2 and TRBJ1-1; 7 bases fit TRBD1. This CDR3 has 13 residues. V was pared by 1 base and J by 7 bases, with 3 bases of the junction left unmatched. Germline V lookup: CDR1 SGHAT, CDR2 FQNNGV. The full variable domain, rest sourced from reference TRBV11-2 and TRBJ1-1, is EAGVAQSPRYKIIEKRQSVAFWCNPISGHATLYWYQQILGQGPKLLIQFQNNGVVDDSQLPKDRFSAERLKGVDSTLKIQPAKLEDSAVYLCASSLGRGIEAFFGQGTRLTVV.

This chain connects TRBV7-7 to TRBJ2-5; 8 bases match TRBD1. V lost 5 bases to trimming and J lost 0 bases; unmatched junction nucleotides: 5. The CDR3 is 15 residues long. Germline CDR1 is SSHAT and CDR2 is FNYEAQ (reference sequence). CDR3 sequence reads: CASSLKDRDQETQYF. CDR3 bases: TGTGCCAGCAGCCTCAAGGACAGGGACCAAGAGACCCAGTACTTC. Complete variable domain (other parts from reference TRBV7-7 and TRBJ2-5): GAGVSQSPRYKVTKRGQDVTLRCDPISSHATLYWYQQALGQGPEFLTYFNYEAQPDKSGLPSDRFSAERPEGSISTLTIQRTEQRDSAMYRCASSLKDRDQETQYFGPGTRLLVL.

The chain is built from TRBV5-5 and TRBJ1-2; tentative D call: TRBD1 (6 bases). The V end was cut by 1 base, the J end by 2 bases, with 9 bases between. Germline-derived CDR1 and CDR2 are SGHKS and YYEKEE (reference sequence). The CDR3 is made up of 14 amino acids. The DNA of the CDR3 is TGTGCCAGCAGCTTGACAGGGAAGAACTATGGCTACACCTTC. It codes for CASSLTGKNYGYTF.

This chain connects TRBV7-2 to TRBJ2-7; D possibly corresponds to TRBD2 (6 bases). Germline lookup yields CDR1 SGHTA and CDR2 FQGNSA. Trimming stripped 3 bases from V and 2 bases from J, with 11 bases between. This CDR3 region has 14 residues. As DNA, the CDR3 is TGTGCCAGCAGCTTGGGACTGGCCCCCTACGAGCAGTACTTC. It codes for CASSLGLAPYEQYF.

The chain's CDR3 is CASRSYGGTGDQPQHF. In DNA, the CDR3 is TGTGCCAGCAGATCTTACGGGGGGACAGGGGACCAGCCCCAGCATTTT. The J gene is TRBJ1-5, the V gene TRBV6-6, with 10 bases that match TRBD1. V was pared by 6 bases and J by 7 bases, with 12 bases of the junction left unmatched. Germline CDR1 MNHNY, CDR2 SVGAGI (reference sequence). The CDR3 has 16 amino acids.

CDR3 bases: TGTGCCAGCAGTTACGTGCCTAGCGGGAGAAGCGAGCAGTACTTC. Residues: CASSYVPSGRSEQYF. The rearrangement joins TRBV6-6 to TRBJ2-7; 10 bases are shared with TRBD2. Per the germline V gene, CDR1 is MNHNY and CDR2 is SVGAGI (reference sequence). V gave up 2 bases and J gave up 6 bases; unmatched junction bases: 7. The CDR3 spans 15 residues.

J is TRBJ2-7 and V is TRBV27, with D possibly matching TRBD1 (6 bases). The ends were cut back, 2 bases at V and 4 bases at J, with 12 bases in the middle. In germline, CDR1 is MNHEY, CDR2 SMNVEV (reference sequence). This CDR3 is built from 14 residues. The CDR3 here is CASSLMGAGYEQYF. CDR3 nucleotide sequence: TGTGCCAGCAGTTTAATGGGGGCCGGTTACGAGCAGTACTTC.

J is TRBJ2-7 and V is TRBV9; possibly TRBD2 for D (5 bases). Germline V CDR1 and CDR2: SGDLS, YYNGEE. The V end lost 2 bases, the J end lost 1 base, and 10 bases lay between the germline ends. This CDR3 is 14 amino acids long. In DNA, the CDR3 is TGTGCCAGCAGCGTGGGAGCGAATTCCTACGAGCAGTACTTC. This encodes CASSVGANSYEQYF.

The chain combines TRBV29-1 with TRBJ2-7; 7 nucleotides match TRBD2. This CDR3 comprises 16 residues. Germline values: CDR1 SQVTM, CDR2 ANQGSEA. The ends lost 0 bases at V and 6 bases at J; junction bases unmatched: 14. Written as DNA, the CDR3 is TGCAGCGTTGAAGATCTGAGCGGGACGACGATCGGCGAGCAGTACTTC. Its protein product is CSVEDLSGTTIGEQYF.

Worth noting for this clone: Other DNA sequences in the same sample also yield this CDR3. The rearrangement links TRBV27 to TRBJ1-1, with D perhaps matching TRBD1 (5 bases). The CDR3 has 13 amino acids. From germline, CDR1 is MNHEY and CDR2 SMNVEV (reference sequence). With 3 bases removed from V and 2 bases from J, the gap between germline ends came to 7 bases. CDR3 region: CASSFGGNTEAFF. The CDR3 nucleotides are TGTGCCAGCAGTTTCGGGGGTAACACTGAAGCTTTCTTT.

The chain has TRBV18 and TRBJ1-4, with a tentative D call TRBD1 (6 bases). Germline V lookup: CDR1 KGHSH, CDR2 LQKENI. The CDR3 consists of 13 residues. Trimming took 6 bases from V and 8 from J, leaving 13 bases between them. CDR3 loop: CASSPGAGEKLFF. CDR3 bases: TGTGCCAGCTCGCCAGGGGCGGGAGAAAAACTGTTTTTT. Looking up the rest from reference TRBV18 and TRBJ1-4 gives the full variable domain: NAGVMQNPRHLVRRRGQEARLRCSPMKGHSHVYWYRQLPEEGLKFMVYLQKENIIDESGMPKERFSAEFPKEGPSILRIQQVVRGDSAAYFCASSPGAGEKLFFGSGTQLSVL.

This clone has just one count. The J gene is TRBJ2-7, the V gene TRBV28; tentative D call: TRBD2 (6 bases). Deletions cut 4 bases from V and 1 base from J, with 14 bases between. The V gene's germline CDR1 is MDHEN and CDR2 SYDVKM. CDR3 length equals 15 residues. DNA of the CDR3: TGTGCCAGCAGTTGGACCGAGGAGGGGTCCTACGAGCAGTACTTC. Translating it yields CASSWTEEGSYEQYF.

This chain uses TRBV21-1 with TRBJ2-7; TRBD2 is the table's D call and was not checked against the DNA. TRBV21-1 is an annotated pseudogene. This CDR3 spans 13 amino acids. CDR3 protein: CASRGGPPYEQYF. In DNA, the CDR3 is TGTGCCAGCCGCGGAGGCCCGCCCTACGAGCAGTACTTC.

V gene TRBV27 combines with J gene TRBJ2-7; 7 bases fit TRBD1. The V segment lost 6 bases and the J segment 4 bases; nucleotides outside the gene matches: 6. Germline V gene data show CDR1 as MNHEY and CDR2 as SMNVEV (reference sequence). This CDR3 spans 13 amino acids. The CDR3 protein is CASSHRGGYEQYF. The CDR3 DNA reads as TGTGCCAGCAGCCACAGGGGCGGTTACGAGCAGTACTTC.

The chain joins TRBV7-8 to TRBJ2-7, with D hard to call. This CDR3 contains 16 residues. V gave up 0 bases and J gave up 2 bases, with 14 bases separating them. Germline assignment: CDR1 SGHVS and CDR2 FQNEAQ. The CDR3 sequence: CASSLAPPGFAYEQYF. The CDR3 nucleotides read TGTGCCAGCAGCTTAGCACCCCCCGGGTTCGCCTACGAGCAGTACTTC.

This chain connects TRBV29-1 to TRBJ2-7, with TRBD1 as a possible D gene (5 bases). This CDR3 has 13 residues. V shed 4 bases and J shed 1 base, with 11 bases lying between them. The germline CDR1 and CDR2 sequences are SQVTM and ANQGSEA. As DNA, the CDR3 is TGCAGCGTTGCGGGCAGGGCATCCTACGAGCAGTACTTC. As protein: CSVAGRASYEQYF.

In this sample, this clone turned up a few times. The rearrangement links TRBV6-1 to TRBJ2-7, with D tentatively TRBD1 (6 bases). V lost 5 bases, J lost 7 bases, and 21 bases lay in between. CDR1 MNHNS and CDR2 SASEGT come from the germline V gene. CDR3 size: 15 residues. CDR3 loop: CASSRPTGTPGEQYF. Here the CDR3 DNA reads TGTGCCAGCAGTCGACCCACAGGGACCCCGGGGGAGCAGTACTTC.

The rearrangement links TRBV27 to TRBJ2-7; D remains unclear. V was shortened by 3 bases and J by 3 bases, with 15 bases between the two germline ends. Germline V gene data show CDR1 as MNHEY and CDR2 as SMNVEV (reference sequence). The CDR3 extends over 15 amino acids. This CDR3 reads CASSLGWAGYYEQYF. CDR3 sequence (DNA): TGTGCCAGCAGTTTGGGTTGGGCAGGTTACTACGAGCAGTACTTC.

The chain carries TRBV5-4 and TRBJ1-4, with TRBD1 as a possible D gene (5 bases). V dropped 3 bases and J dropped 4 bases, with 10 bases sitting between them. Germline loops: CDR1 SGHNT, CDR2 YYREEE (reference sequence). This CDR3 has 14 amino acids. The CDR3 coding sequence is TGTGCCAGCAGCTCCAGGGACTATAATGAAAAACTGTTTTTT. Residues: CASSSRDYNEKLFF.